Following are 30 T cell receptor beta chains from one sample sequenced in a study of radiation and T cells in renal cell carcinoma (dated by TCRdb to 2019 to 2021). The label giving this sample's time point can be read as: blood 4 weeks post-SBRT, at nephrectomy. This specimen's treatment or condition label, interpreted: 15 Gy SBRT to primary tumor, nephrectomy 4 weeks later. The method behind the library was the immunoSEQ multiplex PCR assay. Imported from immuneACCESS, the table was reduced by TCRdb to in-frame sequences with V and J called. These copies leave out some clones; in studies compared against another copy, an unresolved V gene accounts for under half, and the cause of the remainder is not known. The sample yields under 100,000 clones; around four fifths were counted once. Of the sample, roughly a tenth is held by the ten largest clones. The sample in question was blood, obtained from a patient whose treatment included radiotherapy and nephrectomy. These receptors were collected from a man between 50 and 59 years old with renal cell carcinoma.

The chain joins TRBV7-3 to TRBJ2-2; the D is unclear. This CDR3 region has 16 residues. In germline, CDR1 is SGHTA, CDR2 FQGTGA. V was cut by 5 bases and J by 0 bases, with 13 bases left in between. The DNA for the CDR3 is TGTGCCAGCAGCCCCAGGACGCGCGCGAACACCGGGGAGCTGTTTTTT. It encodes CASSPRTRANTGELFF.

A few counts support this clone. As DNA, the CDR3 is TGTGCCAGCAGCGCCTCCGGGACAGGGGAGGAGACCCAGTACTTC. This translates into CASSASGTGEETQYF. The chain is built from TRBV7-3 and TRBJ2-5; TRBD1 matches 10 bases. The CDR3 loop spans 15 amino acids. J gave up 5 bases and V 5 bases, and 8 bases lay outside the gene matches. The germline gives CDR1 SGHTA, CDR2 FQGTGA.

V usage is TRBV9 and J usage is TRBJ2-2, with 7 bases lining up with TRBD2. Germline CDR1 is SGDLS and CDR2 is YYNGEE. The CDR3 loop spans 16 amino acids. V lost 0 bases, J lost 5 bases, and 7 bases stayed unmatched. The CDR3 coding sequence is TGTGCCAGCAGCGTAGTTGCGGGAGCGCGGACCGGGGAGCTGTTTTTT. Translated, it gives CASSVVAGARTGELFF.

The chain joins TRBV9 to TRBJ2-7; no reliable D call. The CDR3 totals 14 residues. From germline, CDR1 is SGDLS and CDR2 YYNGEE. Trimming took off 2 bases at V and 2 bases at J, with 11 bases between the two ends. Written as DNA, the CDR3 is TGTGCCAGCAGCGTCCGTGGCAGTGCCTACGAGCAGTACTTC. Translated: CASSVRGSAYEQYF. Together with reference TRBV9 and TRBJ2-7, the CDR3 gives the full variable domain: DSGVTQTPKHLITATGQRVTLRCSPRSGDLSVYWYQQSLDQGLQFLIQYYNGEERAKGNILERFSAQQFPDLHSELNLSSLELGDSALYFCASSVRGSAYEQYFGPGTRLTVT.

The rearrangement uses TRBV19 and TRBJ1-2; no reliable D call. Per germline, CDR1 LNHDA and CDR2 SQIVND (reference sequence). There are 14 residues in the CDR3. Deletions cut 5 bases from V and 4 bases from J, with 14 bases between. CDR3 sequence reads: CASSDTGRGYGYTF. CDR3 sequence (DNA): TGTGCCAGTAGTGACACGGGTCGGGGCTATGGCTACACCTTC. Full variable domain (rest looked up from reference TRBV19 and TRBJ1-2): DGGITQSPKYLFRKEGQNVTLSCEQNLNHDAMYWYRQDPGQGLRLIYYSQIVNDFQKGDIAEGYSVSREKKESFPLTVTSAQKNPTAFYLCASSDTGRGYGYTFGSGTRLTVV.

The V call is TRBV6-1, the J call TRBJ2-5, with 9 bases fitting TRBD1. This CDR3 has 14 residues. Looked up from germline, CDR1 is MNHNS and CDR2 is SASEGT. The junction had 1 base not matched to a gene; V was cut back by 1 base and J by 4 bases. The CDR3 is CASSEGQGGETQYF. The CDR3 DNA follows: TGTGCCAGCAGTGAAGGACAGGGGGGAGAGACCCAGTACTTC.

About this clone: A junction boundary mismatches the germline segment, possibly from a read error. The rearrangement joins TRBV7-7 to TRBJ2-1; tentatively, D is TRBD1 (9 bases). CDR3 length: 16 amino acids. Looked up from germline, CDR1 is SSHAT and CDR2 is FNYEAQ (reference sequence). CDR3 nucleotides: TGTGCTAGCAGCTTAGCGGGACAGGGATCCTACAATGAGCAGTTCTTC. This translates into CASSLAGQGSYNEQFF.

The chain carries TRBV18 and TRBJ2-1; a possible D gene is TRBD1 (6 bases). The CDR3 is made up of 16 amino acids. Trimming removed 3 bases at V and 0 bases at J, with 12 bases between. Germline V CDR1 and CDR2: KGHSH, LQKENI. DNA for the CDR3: TGTGCCAGCTCACCGAGTGGACAGTTCTCCTACAATGAGCAGTTCTTC. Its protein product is CASSPSGQFSYNEQFF.

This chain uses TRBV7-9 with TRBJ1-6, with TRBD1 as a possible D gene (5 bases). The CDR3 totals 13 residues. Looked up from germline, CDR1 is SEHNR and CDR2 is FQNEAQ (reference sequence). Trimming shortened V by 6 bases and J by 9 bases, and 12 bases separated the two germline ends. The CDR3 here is CASRGLWGSPLHF. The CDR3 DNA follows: TGTGCCAGCAGGGGACTTTGGGGTTCACCCCTCCACTTT. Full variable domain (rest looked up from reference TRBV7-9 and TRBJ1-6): DTGVSQNPRHKITKRGQNVTFRCDPISEHNRLYWYRQTLGQGPEFLTYFQNEAQLEKSRLLSDRFSAERPKGSFSTLEIQRTEQGDSAMYLCASRGLWGSPLHFGNGTRLTVT.

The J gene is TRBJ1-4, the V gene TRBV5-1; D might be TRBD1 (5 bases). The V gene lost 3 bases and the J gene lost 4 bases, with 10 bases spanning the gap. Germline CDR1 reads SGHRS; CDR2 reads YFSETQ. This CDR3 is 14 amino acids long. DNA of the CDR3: TGCGCCAGCAGCTCTACAGGAGTTAATGAAAAACTGTTTTTT. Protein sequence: CASSSTGVNEKLFF.

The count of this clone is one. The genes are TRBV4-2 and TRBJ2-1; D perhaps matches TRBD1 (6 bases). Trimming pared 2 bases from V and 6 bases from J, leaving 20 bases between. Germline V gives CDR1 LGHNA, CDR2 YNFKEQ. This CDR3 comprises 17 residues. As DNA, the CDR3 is TGTGCCAGCAGCCAATCACTCGGGACAATATTGGTCAATGAGCAGTTCTTC. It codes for CASSQSLGTILVNEQFF.

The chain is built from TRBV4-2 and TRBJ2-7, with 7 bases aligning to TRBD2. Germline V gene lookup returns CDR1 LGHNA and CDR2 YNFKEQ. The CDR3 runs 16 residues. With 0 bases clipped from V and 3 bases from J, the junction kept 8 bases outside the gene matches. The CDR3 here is CASSQDPGGLFYEQYF. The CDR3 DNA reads TGTGCCAGCAGCCAAGACCCGGGGGGTTTGTTCTACGAGCAGTACTTC.

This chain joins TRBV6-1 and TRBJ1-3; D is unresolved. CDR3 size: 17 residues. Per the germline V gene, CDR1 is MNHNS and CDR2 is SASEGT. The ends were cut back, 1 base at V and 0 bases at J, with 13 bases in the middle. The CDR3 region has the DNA TGTGCCAGCAGTGAAGTGCATTCGAATCTCTCTGGAAACACCATATATTTT. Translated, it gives CASSEVHSNLSGNTIYF.

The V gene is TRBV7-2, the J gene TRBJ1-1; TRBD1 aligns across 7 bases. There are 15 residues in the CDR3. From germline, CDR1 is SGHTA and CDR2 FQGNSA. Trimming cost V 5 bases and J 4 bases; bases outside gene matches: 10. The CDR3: CASSPLTGSGTEAFF. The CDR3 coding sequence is TGTGCCAGCAGCCCTCTGACAGGGTCGGGCACTGAAGCTTTCTTT.

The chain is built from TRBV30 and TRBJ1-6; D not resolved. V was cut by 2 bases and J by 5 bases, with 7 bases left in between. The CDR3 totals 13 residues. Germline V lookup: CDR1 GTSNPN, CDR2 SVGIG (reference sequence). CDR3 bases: TGTGCCTGGAGTACGCAGAATAATTCACCCCTCCACTTT. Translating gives CAWSTQNNSPLHF.

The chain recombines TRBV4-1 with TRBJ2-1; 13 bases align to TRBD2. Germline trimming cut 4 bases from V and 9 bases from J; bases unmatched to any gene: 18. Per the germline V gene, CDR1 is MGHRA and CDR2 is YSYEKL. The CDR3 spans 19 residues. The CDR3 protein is CASSRDQRTSGGIVGEQFF. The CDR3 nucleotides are TGCGCCAGCAGCCGCGACCAACGGACTAGCGGGGGCATAGTGGGTGAGCAGTTCTTC.

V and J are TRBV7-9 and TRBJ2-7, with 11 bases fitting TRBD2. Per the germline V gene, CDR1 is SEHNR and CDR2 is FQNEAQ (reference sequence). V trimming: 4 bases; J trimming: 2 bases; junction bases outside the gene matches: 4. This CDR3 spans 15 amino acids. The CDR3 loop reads CASSSGLAETYEQYF. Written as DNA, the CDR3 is TGTGCCAGCAGCTCGGGACTAGCGGAAACCTACGAGCAGTACTTC.

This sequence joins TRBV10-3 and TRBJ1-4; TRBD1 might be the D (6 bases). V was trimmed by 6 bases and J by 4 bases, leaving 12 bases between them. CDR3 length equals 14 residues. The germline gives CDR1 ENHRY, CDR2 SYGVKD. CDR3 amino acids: CAISRGQINEKLFF. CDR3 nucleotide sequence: TGTGCCATCAGCCGAGGACAGATTAATGAAAAACTGTTTTTT.

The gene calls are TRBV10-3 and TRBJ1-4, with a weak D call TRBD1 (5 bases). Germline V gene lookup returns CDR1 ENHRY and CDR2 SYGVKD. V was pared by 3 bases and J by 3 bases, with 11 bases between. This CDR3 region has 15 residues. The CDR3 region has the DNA TGTGCCATCAGTGACTCGACAGAGGCTAATGAAAAACTGTTTTTT. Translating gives CAISDSTEANEKLFF.

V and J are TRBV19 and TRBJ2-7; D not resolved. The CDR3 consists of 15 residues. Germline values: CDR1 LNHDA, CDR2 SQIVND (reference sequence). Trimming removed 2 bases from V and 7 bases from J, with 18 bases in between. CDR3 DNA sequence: TGTGCCAGTAGTATAATCCCCCGAGTCCCAACTGAGCAGTACTTC. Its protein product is CASSIIPRVPTEQYF.

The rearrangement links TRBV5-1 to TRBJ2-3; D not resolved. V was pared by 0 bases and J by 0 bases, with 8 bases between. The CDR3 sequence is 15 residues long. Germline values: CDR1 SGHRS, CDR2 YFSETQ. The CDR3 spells CASSLGQTSTDTQYF. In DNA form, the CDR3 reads TGCGCCAGCAGCTTGGGGCAGACTAGCACAGATACGCAGTATTTT.

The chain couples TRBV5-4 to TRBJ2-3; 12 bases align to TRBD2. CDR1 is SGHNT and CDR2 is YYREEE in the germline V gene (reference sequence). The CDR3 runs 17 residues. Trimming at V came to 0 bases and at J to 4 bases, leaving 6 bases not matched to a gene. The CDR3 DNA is TGTGCCAGCAGCTTGGCGGCTAGCGGGGGGGCAGCAGATACGCAGTATTTT. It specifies CASSLAASGGAADTQYF.

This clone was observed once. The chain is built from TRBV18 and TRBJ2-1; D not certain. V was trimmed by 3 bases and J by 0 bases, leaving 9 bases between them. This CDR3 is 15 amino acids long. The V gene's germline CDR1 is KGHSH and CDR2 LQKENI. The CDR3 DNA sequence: TGTGCCAGCTCACCCGGCCTAACCTCCTACAATGAGCAGTTCTTC. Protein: CASSPGLTSYNEQFF. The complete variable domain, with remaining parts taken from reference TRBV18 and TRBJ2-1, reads NAGVMQNPRHLVRRRGQEARLRCSPMKGHSHVYWYRQLPEEGLKFMVYLQKENIIDESGMPKERFSAEFPKEGPSILRIQQVVRGDSAAYFCASSPGLTSYNEQFFGPGTRLTVL.

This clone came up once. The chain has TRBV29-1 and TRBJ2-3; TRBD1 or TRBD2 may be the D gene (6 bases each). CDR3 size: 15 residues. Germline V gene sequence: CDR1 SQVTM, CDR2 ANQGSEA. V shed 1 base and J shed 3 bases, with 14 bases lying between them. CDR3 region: CSVEVTGAGTDTQYF. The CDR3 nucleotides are TGCAGCGTTGAAGTAACGGGGGCGGGGACAGATACGCAGTATTTT.

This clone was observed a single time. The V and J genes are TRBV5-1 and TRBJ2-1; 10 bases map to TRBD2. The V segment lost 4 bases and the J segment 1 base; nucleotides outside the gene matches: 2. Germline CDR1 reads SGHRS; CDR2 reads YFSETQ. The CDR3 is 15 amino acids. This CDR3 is CASSPAGGSYNEQFF. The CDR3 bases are TGCGCCAGCAGCCCAGCGGGAGGGTCCTACAATGAGCAGTTCTTC.

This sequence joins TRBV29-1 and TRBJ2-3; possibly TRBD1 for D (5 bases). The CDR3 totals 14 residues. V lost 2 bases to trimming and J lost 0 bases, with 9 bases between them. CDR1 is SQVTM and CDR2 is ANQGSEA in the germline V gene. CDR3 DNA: TGCAGCGTTGAAAGGGGATTTAGCACAGATACGCAGTATTTT. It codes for CSVERGFSTDTQYF.

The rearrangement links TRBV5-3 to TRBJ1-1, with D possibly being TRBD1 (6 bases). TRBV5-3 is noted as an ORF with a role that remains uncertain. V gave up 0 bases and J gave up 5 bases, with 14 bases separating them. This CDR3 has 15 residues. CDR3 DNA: TGTGCCAGAAGCTTGGCGCAGGGGCGAGGAACTGAAGCTTTCTTT. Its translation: CARSLAQGRGTEAFF.

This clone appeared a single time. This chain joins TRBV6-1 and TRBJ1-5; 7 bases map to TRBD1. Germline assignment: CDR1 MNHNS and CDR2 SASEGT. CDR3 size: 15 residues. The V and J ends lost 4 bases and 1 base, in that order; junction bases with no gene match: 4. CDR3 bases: TGTGCCAGCAGTGGACAGGGTTTCAGCAATCAGCCCCAGCATTTT. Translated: CASSGQGFSNQPQHF.

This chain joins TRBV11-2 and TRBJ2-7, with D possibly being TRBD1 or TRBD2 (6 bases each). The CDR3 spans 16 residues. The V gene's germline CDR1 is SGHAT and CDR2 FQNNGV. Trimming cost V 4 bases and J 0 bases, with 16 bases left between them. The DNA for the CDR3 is TGTGCCAGCAGCTCGCGGACGGGGGCTAGCTCCTACGAGCAGTACTTC. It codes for CASSSRTGASSYEQYF.

The CDR3 nucleotides read TGTGCCAGTAGTATATGGGACAGGGGGAACTATGGCTACACCTTC. This gives the protein CASSIWDRGNYGYTF. The rearrangement uses TRBV19 and TRBJ1-2, with 11 nucleotides matching TRBD1. Germline V gene sequence: CDR1 LNHDA, CDR2 SQIVND (reference sequence). There are 15 residues in the CDR3. Trimming took 2 bases from V and 2 from J; bases not matched to a gene: 1. The full variable domain, completed using reference TRBV19 and TRBJ1-2, is DGGITQSPKYLFRKEGQNVTLSCEQNLNHDAMYWYRQDPGQGLRLIYYSQIVNDFQKGDIAEGYSVSREKKESFPLTVTSAQKNPTAFYLCASSIWDRGNYGYTFGSGTRLTVV.